What follows describes a single T cell receptor (beta chain). Patients of the Seattle cohort, enrolled during active infection, were followed longitudinally. Per the original data handling: For nucleated cells, counts were estimated from reference gene primer amplification. The assay was immunoSEQ multiplex PCR, and TCRdb's table has in-frame clones only and misses some. That table supplies the V and J calls and clone size; D and trimming were determined from the DNA. The sample has fewer than 450,000 clones; around nine tenths are singletons. The V and J ends lost 7 bases and 6 bases, in that order; junction bases with no gene match: 9. CDR3 size: 14 residues. Germline V gene sequence: CDR1 LNHDA, CDR2 SQIVND (reference sequence). The data stem from a study of blood T cell repertoires in COVID-19. Study-level information: Sites across the United States, Italy and Spain contributed samples from acute and convalescent COVID-19. PBMCs, B-cell-depleted T cells, or T cells provided the cDNA or gDNA that made up the material.

The sequenced material came from peripheral blood. This chain links TRBV19 with TRBJ1-1; 9 bases fit TRBD1. This TCR was sampled from a woman in her seventies with COVID-19, enrolled during active disease. CDR3 sequence reads: CASMRTGVRAEAFF. In DNA, the CDR3 is TGTGCCAGTATGAGGACAGGGGTTCGCGCTGAAGCTTTCTTT.